This T cell receptor beta chain comes out of a study of graft-versus-host responses after intestinal transplantation. A word on this clone: What it recognizes is unknown.

Generated by immunoSEQ multiplex PCR, the TCRdb table keeps only in-frame clones and is missing some. The sample lists approximately 86,000 clones, 85% to 95% occurring once. This clonotype originated in a human donor who was the organ donor for an intestinal transplant. The sequencing used unstimulated CD8+ T cells sorted from spleen or lymph node cells, collected before transplant.

In DNA, the CDR3 is TGTGCCAGCAGCCTTAGCGGGGAATCCTACGAGCAGTACTTC. This translates into CASSLSGESYEQYF. The chain is built from TRBV7-3 and TRBJ2-7, with 8 bases that match TRBD2. The CDR3 runs to 14 residues. CDR1 and CDR2 from the germline V gene are SGHTA and FQGTGA. The V segment lost 5 bases and the J segment 1 base; nucleotides outside the gene matches: 4.